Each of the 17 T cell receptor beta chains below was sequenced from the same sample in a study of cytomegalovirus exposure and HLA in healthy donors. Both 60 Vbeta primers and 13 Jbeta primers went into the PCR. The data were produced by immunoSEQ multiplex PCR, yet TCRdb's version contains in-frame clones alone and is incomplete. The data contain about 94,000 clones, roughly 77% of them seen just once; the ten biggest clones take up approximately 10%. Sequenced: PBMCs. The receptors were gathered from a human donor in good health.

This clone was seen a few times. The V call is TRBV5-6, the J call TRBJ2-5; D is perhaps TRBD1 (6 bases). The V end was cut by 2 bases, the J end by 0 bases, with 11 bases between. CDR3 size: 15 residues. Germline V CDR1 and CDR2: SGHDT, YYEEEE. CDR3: CASSFRQANQETQYF. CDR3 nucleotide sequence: TGTGCCAGCAGCTTCCGACAGGCAAACCAAGAGACCCAGTACTTC.

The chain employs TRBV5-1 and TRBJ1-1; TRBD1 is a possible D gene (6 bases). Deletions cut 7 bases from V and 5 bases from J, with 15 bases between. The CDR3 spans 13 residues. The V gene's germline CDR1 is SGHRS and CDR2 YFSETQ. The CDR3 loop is CASGVRGETEAFF. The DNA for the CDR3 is TGCGCCAGCGGGGTCAGGGGAGAAACTGAAGCTTTCTTT.

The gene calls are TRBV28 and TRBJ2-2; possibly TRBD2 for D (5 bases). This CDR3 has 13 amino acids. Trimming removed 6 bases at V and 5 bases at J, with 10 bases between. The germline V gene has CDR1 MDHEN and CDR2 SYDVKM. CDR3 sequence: CASRKRVTGELFF. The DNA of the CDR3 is TGTGCCAGCAGGAAGAGGGTTACCGGGGAGCTGTTTTTT.

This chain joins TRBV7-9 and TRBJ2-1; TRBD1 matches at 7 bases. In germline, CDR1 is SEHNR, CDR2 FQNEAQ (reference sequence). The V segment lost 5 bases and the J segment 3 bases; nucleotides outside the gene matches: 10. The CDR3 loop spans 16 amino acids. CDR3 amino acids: CASSVGQLSHYNEQFF. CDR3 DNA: TGTGCCAGCAGCGTGGGACAGCTAAGCCACTACAATGAGCAGTTCTTC.

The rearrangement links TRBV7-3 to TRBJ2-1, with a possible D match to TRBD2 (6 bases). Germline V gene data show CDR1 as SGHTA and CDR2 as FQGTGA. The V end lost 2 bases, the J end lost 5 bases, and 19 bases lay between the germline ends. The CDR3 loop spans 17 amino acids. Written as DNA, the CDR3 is TGTGCCAGCAGCTTACGCGGGACGGAGGGCCCCCACAATGAGCAGTTCTTC. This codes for CASSLRGTEGPHNEQFF.

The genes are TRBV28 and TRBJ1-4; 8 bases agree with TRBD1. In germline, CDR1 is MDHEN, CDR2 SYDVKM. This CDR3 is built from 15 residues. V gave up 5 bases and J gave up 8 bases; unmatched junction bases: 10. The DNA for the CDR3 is TGTGCCAGCAGTCTCTCAGGGGGCGGAGGGGAAAAACTGTTTTTT. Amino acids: CASSLSGGGGEKLFF.

The CDR3 loop is CASSLDGQGNTEAFF. DNA for the CDR3: TGCGCCAGCAGCTTGGATGGTCAGGGAAATACTGAAGCTTTCTTT. V gene TRBV5-1 combines with J gene TRBJ1-1, with D maybe TRBD1 (5 bases). The V end was cut by 0 bases, the J end by 5 bases, with 14 bases between. The length of the CDR3 is 15 residues. Germline V CDR1 and CDR2: SGHRS, YFSETQ.

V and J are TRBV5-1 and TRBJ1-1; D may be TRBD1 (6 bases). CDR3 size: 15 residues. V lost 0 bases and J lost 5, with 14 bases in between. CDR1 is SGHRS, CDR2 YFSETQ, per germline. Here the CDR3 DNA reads TGCGCCAGCAGCTTGGCCCTGGGGGCTGGAACTGAAGCTTTCTTT. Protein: CASSLALGAGTEAFF.

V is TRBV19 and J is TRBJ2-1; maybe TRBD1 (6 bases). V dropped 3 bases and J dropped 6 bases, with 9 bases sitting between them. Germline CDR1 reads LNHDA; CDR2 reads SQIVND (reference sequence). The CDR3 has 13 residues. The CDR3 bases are TGTGCCAGTAGTATCGGCAGGGGCAATGAGCAGTTCTTC. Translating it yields CASSIGRGNEQFF.

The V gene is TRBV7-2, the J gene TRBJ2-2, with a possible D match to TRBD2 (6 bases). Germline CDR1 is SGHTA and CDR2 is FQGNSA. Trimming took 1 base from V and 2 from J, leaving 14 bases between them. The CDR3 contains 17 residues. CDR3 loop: CASSLDRGTGNTGELFF. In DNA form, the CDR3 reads TGTGCCAGCAGCTTAGATCGCGGGACGGGTAACACCGGGGAGCTGTTTTTT.

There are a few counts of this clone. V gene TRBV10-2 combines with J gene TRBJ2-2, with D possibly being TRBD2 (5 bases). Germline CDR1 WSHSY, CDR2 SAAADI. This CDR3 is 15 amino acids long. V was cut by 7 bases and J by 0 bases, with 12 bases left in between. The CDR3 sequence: CASTLDSANTGELFF. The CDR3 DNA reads TGCGCCAGCACTCTGGACTCAGCGAACACCGGGGAGCTGTTTTTT.

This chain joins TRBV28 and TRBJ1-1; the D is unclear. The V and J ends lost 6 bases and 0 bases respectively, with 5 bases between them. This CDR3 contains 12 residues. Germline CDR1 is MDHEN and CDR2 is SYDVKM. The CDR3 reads CASRQLNTEAFF. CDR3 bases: TGTGCCAGCAGACAGTTGAACACTGAAGCTTTCTTT.

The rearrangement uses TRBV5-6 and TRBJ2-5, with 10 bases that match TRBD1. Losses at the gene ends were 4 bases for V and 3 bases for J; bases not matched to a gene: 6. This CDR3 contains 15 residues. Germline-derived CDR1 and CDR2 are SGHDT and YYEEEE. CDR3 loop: CASSPTGGYEETQYF. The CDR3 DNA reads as TGTGCCAGCAGCCCGACAGGGGGCTATGAAGAGACCCAGTACTTC.

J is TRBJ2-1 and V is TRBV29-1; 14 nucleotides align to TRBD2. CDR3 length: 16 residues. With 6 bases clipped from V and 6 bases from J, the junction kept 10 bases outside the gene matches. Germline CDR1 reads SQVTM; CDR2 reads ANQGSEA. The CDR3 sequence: CSVAGTSGRGGNEQFF. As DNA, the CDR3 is TGCAGCGTCGCCGGGACTAGCGGGAGAGGGGGCAATGAGCAGTTCTTC.

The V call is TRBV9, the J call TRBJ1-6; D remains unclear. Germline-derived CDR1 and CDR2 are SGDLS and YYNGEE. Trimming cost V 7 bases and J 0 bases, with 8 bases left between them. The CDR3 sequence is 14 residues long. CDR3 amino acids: CASGGSSYNSPLHF. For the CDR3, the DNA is TGTGCCAGCGGCGGGAGCTCCTATAATTCACCCCTCCACTTT.

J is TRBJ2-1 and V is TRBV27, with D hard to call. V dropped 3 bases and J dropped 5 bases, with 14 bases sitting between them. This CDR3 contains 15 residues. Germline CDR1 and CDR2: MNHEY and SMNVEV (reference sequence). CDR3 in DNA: TGTGCCAGCAGTTTTATGCCTACCAGGAACAATGAGCAGTTCTTC. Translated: CASSFMPTRNNEQFF.

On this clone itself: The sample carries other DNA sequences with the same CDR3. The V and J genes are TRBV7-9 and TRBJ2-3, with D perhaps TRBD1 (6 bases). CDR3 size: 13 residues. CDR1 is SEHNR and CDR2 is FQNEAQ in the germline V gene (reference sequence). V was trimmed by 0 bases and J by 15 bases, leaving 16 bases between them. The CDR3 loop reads CASSLAGAFAVYF. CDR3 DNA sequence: TGTGCCAGCAGCTTAGCGGGGGCCTTCGCCGTTTATTTT. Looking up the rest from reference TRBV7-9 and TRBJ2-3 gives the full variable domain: DTGVSQNPRHKITKRGQNVTFRCDPISEHNRLYWYRQTLGQGPEFLTYFQNEAQLEKSRLLSDRFSAERPKGSFSTLEIQRTEQGDSAMYLCASSLAGAFAVYFGPGTRLTVL.